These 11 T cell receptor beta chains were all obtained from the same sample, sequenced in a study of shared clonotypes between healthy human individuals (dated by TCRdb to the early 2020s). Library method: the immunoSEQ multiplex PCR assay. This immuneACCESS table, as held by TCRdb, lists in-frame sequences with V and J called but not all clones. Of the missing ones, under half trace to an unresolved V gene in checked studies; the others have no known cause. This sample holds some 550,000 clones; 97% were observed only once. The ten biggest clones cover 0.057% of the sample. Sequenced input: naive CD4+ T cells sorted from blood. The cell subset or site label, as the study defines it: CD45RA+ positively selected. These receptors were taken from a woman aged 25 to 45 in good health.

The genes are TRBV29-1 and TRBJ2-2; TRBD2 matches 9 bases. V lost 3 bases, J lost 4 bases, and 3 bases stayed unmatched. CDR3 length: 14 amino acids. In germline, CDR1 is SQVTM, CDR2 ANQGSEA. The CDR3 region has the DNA TGCAGCGTTGAGGGACTAGCACCCACCGGGGAGCTGTTTTTT. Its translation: CSVEGLAPTGELFF.

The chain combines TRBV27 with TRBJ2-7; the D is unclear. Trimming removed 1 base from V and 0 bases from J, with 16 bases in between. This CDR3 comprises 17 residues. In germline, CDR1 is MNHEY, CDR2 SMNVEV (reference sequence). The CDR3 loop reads CASSLYPPGSISYEQYF. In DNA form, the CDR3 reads TGTGCCAGCAGTTTATATCCCCCCGGGTCTATCTCCTACGAGCAGTACTTC.

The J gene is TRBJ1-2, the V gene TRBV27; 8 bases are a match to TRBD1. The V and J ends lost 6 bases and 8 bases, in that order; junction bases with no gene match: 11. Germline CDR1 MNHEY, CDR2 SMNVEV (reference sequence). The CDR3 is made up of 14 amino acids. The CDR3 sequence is CASSPDRVQGGYTF. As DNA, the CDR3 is TGTGCCAGCAGCCCGGACAGGGTACAGGGGGGCTACACCTTC.

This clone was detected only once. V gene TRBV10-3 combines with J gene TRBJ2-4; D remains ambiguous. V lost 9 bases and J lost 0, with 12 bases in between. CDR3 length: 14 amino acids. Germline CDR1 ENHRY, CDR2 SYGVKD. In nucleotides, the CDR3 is TGTGCCATACAAGACCCCCTAGCCAAAAACATTCAGTACTTC. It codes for CAIQDPLAKNIQYF.

This CDR3 is CASRQGAKETQYF. The CDR3 DNA reads as TGTGCCAGCAGACAGGGGGCGAAGGAGACCCAGTACTTC. This sequence joins TRBV6-5 and TRBJ2-5; TRBD1 matches 9 bases. Germline V CDR1 and CDR2: MNHEY, SVGAGI. Germline trimming cut 6 bases from V and 5 bases from J; bases unmatched to any gene: 4. The CDR3 length is 13 residues.

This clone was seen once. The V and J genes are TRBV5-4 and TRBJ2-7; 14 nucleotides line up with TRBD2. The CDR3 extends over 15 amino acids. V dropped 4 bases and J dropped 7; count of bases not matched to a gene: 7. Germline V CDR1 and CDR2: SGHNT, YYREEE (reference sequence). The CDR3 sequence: CASSVTSGRAGEQYF. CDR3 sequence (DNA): TGTGCCAGCAGCGTGACTAGCGGGAGGGCCGGTGAGCAGTACTTC.

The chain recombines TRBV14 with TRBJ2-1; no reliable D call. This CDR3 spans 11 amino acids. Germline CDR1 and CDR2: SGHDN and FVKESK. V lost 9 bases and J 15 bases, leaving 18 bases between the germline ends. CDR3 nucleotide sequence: TGTGCCAGAAGCGTCTCTCCGACGGGGTTCTTC. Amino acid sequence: CARSVSPTGFF.

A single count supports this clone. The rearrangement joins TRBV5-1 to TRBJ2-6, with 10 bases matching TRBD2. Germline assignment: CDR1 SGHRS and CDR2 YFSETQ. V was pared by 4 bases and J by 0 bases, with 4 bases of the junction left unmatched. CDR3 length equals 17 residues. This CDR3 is CASSLLAGYSGANVLTF. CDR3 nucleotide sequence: TGCGCCAGCAGCCTACTAGCGGGATACTCTGGGGCCAACGTCCTGACTTTC.

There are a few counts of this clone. In DNA, the CDR3 is TGCAGCGTCCGGACAGAACATTGGGACACTGAAGCTTTCTTT. Translation gives CSVRTEHWDTEAFF. The gene calls are TRBV29-1 and TRBJ1-1, with D maybe TRBD1 (6 bases). The V end lost 6 bases, the J end lost 3 bases, and 17 bases lay between the germline ends. Germline CDR1 is SQVTM and CDR2 is ANQGSEA. The CDR3 has 14 residues. Full variable domain (outside the CDR3, taken from reference TRBV29-1 and TRBJ1-1): SAVISQKPSRDICQRGTSLTIQCQVDSQVTMMFWYRQQPGQSLTLIATANQGSEATYESGFVIDKFPISRPNLTFSTLTVSNMSPEDSSIYLCSVRTEHWDTEAFFGQGTRLTVV.

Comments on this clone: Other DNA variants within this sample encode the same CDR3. CDR3 amino acids: CAWSVGGDTQYF. CDR3 nucleotides: TGTGCCTGGAGTGTAGGAGGAGATACGCAGTATTTT. The V and J genes are TRBV30 and TRBJ2-3; weak D call: TRBD2 (5 bases). This CDR3 spans 12 amino acids. The V gene lost 0 bases and the J gene lost 5 bases, with 6 bases spanning the gap. The germline V gene encodes CDR1 GTSNPN and CDR2 SVGIG (reference sequence).

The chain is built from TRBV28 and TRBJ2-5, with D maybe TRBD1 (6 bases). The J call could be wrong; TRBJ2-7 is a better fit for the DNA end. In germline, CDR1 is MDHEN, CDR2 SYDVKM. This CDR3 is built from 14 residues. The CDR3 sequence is CASSLQGLPYEQYF. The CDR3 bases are TGTGCCAGCAGTTTACAGGGGCTTCCCTACGAGCAGTACTTC.